The clone carrying this TCR beta chain was counted between two and nine times. The sample is drawn from a study of CD8 T cells in Susac syndrome. Germline values: CDR1 MNHEY, CDR2 SMNVEV (reference sequence). CDR3 length equals 14 residues. Trimming removed 3 bases at V and 7 bases at J, with 13 bases between. Random-hexamer reverse transcription was applied to about 0.5 to 1 ug RNA. TCRdb redid the calling of the immunoSEQ multiplex PCR reads with MiXCR, one entry per CDR3 protein. The table has 110,000 to 150,000 distinct CDR3 sequences, approximately 95% seen once. The chain has TRBV27 and TRBJ2-1, with TRBD2 as a possible D gene (5 bases). This TCR came from a human donor in good health. The source material was CD8+ T cells from PBMCs. The CDR3 spells CASSLVGVGNEQFF. The CDR3 DNA sequence: TGTGCCAGCAGTTTGGTGGGAGTGGGGAATGAGCAGTTCTTC.